This T cell receptor beta chain originates from a study of molecular identifiers for immune sequencing clone quantification. This clonotype was counted many times. The CDR3 spans 19 residues. Germline loops: CDR1 SNHLY, CDR2 FYNNEI. Trimming pared 7 bases from V and 0 bases from J, leaving 26 bases between. Making the bulk TCR libraries relied on previously described methods and listed TCR primers. TCRdb recomputed calls from the PCR reads with MiXCR, one row per CDR3 protein. Seen here are about 630,000 distinct CDR3 sequences, about 25% observed once, and the top ten hold 0.78%. Libraries from naive CD8 cells were generated from approximately 20,000 to 980,000 sorted cells (with 10%, 30% or 50% RNA).

The chain uses TRBV2 and TRBJ2-3, with D perhaps being TRBD1 or TRBD2 (5 bases each). The sequence was obtained from a human donor in good health. Some libraries in this study had Jurkat cell RNA spiked in. The specimen was naive CD8+ T cells from blood, with Jurkat cell RNA spiked in. The subset: FACS-sorted CD8+CD4-CCR7+CD45RA+ naive T cells. This chain's CDR3 is CASMGWGRDHLSSTDTQYF. Written as DNA, the CDR3 is TGTGCCAGCATGGGATGGGGCCGGGACCACCTTTCGAGCACAGATACGCAGTATTTT.